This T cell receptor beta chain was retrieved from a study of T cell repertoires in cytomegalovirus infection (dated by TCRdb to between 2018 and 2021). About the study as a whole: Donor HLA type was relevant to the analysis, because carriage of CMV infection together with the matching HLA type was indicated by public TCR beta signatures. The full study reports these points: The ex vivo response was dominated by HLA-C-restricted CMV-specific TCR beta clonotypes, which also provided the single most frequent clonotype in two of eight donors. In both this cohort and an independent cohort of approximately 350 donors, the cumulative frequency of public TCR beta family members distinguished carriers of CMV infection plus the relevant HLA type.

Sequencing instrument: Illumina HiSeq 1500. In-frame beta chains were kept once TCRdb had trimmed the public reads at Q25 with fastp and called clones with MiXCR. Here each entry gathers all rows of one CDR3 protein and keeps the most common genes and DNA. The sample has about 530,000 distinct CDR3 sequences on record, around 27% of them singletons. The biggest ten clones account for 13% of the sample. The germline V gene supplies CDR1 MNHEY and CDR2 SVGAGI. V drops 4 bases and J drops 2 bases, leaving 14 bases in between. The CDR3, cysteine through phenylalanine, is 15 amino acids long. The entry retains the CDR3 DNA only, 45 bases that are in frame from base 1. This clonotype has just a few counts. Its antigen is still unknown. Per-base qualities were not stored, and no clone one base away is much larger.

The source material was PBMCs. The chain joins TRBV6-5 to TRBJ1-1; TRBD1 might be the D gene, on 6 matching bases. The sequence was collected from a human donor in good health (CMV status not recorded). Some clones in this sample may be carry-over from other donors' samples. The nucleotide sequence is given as TGTGCCAGCAGTTCGGGTGGGGGGCCCAACACTGAAGCTTTCTTT. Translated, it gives CASSSGGGPNTEAFF.